The 30 T cell receptor beta chains listed next were all sequenced from one sample in a study of control samples from healthy donors and cancer patients (dated by TCRdb to the early 2020s). The protocol used for the library was the immunoSEQ multiplex PCR assay. Entries here come from immuneACCESS through TCRdb and include only in-frame sequences with V and J called. Some clones fail to appear in such tables; in the studies checked, an unresolved V gene covers under half of the shortfall, and the cause of the remainder is unknown. The sample table records 130,000 or so clones; 90% to 95% of these occur just once. Of the sample, about 12% is held by the ten largest clones. Sequencing was performed on blood. The receptors stem from a man between 35 and 55 years old in good health.

This clone was recorded only once. This chain links TRBV5-1 with TRBJ2-2; D is undetermined. Trimming removed 0 bases from V and 3 bases from J, with 6 bases in between. The length of the CDR3 is 14 residues. Germline V gene sequence: CDR1 SGHRS, CDR2 YFSETQ. In nucleotides, the CDR3 is TGCGCCAGCAGCTTGGGTGGTCACACCGGGGAGCTGTTTTTT. It encodes CASSLGGHTGELFF.

This clone came up once. The chain uses TRBV9 and TRBJ1-5; D perhaps matches TRBD1 (5 bases). Trimming removed 0 bases from V and 5 bases from J, with 12 bases in between. The CDR3 totals 15 residues. The V gene's germline CDR1 is SGDLS and CDR2 YYNGEE. CDR3 nucleotide sequence: TGTGCCAGCAGCGTAGGGGACGATATTTATCAGCCCCAGCATTTT. This encodes CASSVGDDIYQPQHF.

V usage is TRBV6-2 or TRBV6-3 and J usage is TRBJ1-1, with TRBD1 as a possible D gene (5 bases). Between the trimmed V and J ends, which lost 2 bases and 1 base, there was a span of 11 bases. The CDR3 contains 15 residues. The V gene's germline CDR1 is MNHEY and CDR2 SVGEGT. The CDR3 sequence is CASSYRGLGNTEAFF. The CDR3 bases are TGTGCCAGCAGTTACAGGGGTTTGGGGAACACTGAAGCTTTCTTT.

The V call is TRBV9, the J call TRBJ1-2; TRBD1 agrees at 9 bases. Trimming took 4 bases from V and 6 from J; bases not matched to a gene: 10. The germline V gene encodes CDR1 SGDLS and CDR2 YYNGEE. The CDR3 extends over 15 amino acids. The CDR3 region has the DNA TGTGCCAGCAGCCCCTACAGGGGGCGTGAGGATGGCTACACCTTC. It is translated as CASSPYRGREDGYTF. Full variable domain (rest looked up from reference TRBV9 and TRBJ1-2): DSGVTQTPKHLITATGQRVTLRCSPRSGDLSVYWYQQSLDQGLQFLIQYYNGEERAKGNILERFSAQQFPDLHSELNLSSLELGDSALYFCASSPYRGREDGYTFGSGTRLTVV.

This chain joins TRBV10-2 and TRBJ2-5; D may correspond to TRBD1 or TRBD2 (5 bases each). CDR1 and CDR2 from the germline V gene are WSHSY and SAAADI. The germline V and J ends were trimmed by 2 bases and 1 base, with 14 bases remaining between them. The CDR3 length is 16 residues. Here the CDR3 DNA reads TGCGCCAGCAGTGAGCCACCGAGGGGCCTCCAAGAGACCCAGTACTTC. This encodes CASSEPPRGLQETQYF.

In DNA form, the CDR3 reads TGTGCCAGCAGTTCCTTAGGGACAGGGGTCTACGAGCAGTACTTC. This translates into CASSSLGTGVYEQYF. This rearrangement joins TRBV6-2 or TRBV6-3 to TRBJ2-7, with 10 bases fitting TRBD1. V lost 4 bases and J lost 3; bases outside the gene matches: 6. The germline V gene has CDR1 MNHEY and CDR2 SVGEGT. The CDR3 runs 15 residues.

This chain links TRBV5-1 with TRBJ2-1; 9 positions agree with TRBD1. V lost 4 bases, J lost 5 bases, and 10 bases stayed unmatched. Germline lookup yields CDR1 SGHRS and CDR2 YFSETQ. This CDR3 contains 16 residues. DNA of the CDR3: TGCGCCAGCAGCCCCTCGACAGGGGGGATTAACAATGAGCAGTTCTTC. Translation gives CASSPSTGGINNEQFF.

The chain joins TRBV6-5 to TRBJ2-7; D gene uncertain. Germline CDR1 MNHEY, CDR2 SVGAGI. CDR3 length equals 13 residues. Trimming removed 8 bases from V and 5 bases from J, with 16 bases in between. The CDR3 DNA reads as TGTGCCAGCCATAAAGGCCCCGGCCACGAGCAGTACTTC. Its translation: CASHKGPGHEQYF.

The chain has TRBV5-4 and TRBJ2-7; D is possibly TRBD1 or TRBD2 (5 bases each). The CDR3 is 14 residues long. The V and J ends lost 0 bases and 5 bases respectively, with 12 bases between them. Looked up from germline, CDR1 is SGHNT and CDR2 is YYREEE (reference sequence). Here the CDR3 reads CASSLGGNGHEQYF. CDR3 nucleotides: TGTGCCAGCAGCTTGGGGGGGAATGGCCACGAGCAGTACTTC.

This chain connects TRBV14 to TRBJ1-2; the D is unclear. CDR3 size: 15 residues. Trimming stripped 0 bases from V and 4 bases from J, with 12 bases between. Germline V lookup: CDR1 SGHDN, CDR2 FVKESK. The CDR3 region is CASSQDRARFYGYTF. CDR3 in DNA: TGTGCCAGCAGCCAAGATCGGGCCAGGTTCTATGGCTACACCTTC.

This chain uses TRBV11-2 with TRBJ1-4, with unresolved D. Per the germline V gene, CDR1 is SGHAT and CDR2 is FQNNGV. Trimming shortened V by 4 bases and J by 4 bases, and 10 bases separated the two germline ends. This CDR3 is built from 14 residues. CDR3 amino acids: CASSWEPSNEKLFF. DNA for the CDR3: TGTGCCAGCAGCTGGGAGCCTAGTAATGAAAAACTGTTTTTT.

This clone was observed once. CDR3 sequence (DNA): TGTGCCAGCAGCAAAGAATGGACGGGAGGGGTAAACACCGGGGAGCTGTTTTTT. Its protein is CASSKEWTGGVNTGELFF. The V and J genes are TRBV21-1 and TRBJ2-2; TRBD2 was called by the table and not checked on the DNA. TRBV21-1 is recorded as a pseudogene. The CDR3 has 18 residues.

The chain recombines TRBV21-1 with TRBJ1-3. TRBV21-1 is flagged as a pseudogene. This CDR3 is 14 amino acids long. The CDR3 nucleotides read TGTGCCAGTTATCCGGGTCTTACTGGAAACACCATATATTTT. Its protein product is CASYPGLTGNTIYF.

This chain uses TRBV7-3 with TRBJ2-2; TRBD2 might be the D (5 bases). Germline V gene sequence: CDR1 SGHTA, CDR2 FQGTGA. With 4 bases removed from V and 4 bases from J, the gap between germline ends came to 13 bases. The CDR3 contains 15 residues. The CDR3 coding sequence is TGTGCCAGCAGCTCGACTCCGGGATCCACCGGGGAGCTGTTTTTT. It is translated as CASSSTPGSTGELFF.

The gene calls are TRBV4-3 and TRBJ2-1; possible D gene TRBD2, 7 bases. V lost 0 bases, J lost 8 bases, and 20 bases lay in between. CDR3 length: 17 residues. The germline CDR1 and CDR2 sequences are LGHNA and YSLEER. The CDR3 sequence is CASSQDRMAGAGDEQFF. CDR3 coding DNA: TGCGCCAGCAGCCAAGATAGGATGGCGGGGGCGGGGGATGAGCAGTTCTTC.

The chain carries TRBV27 and TRBJ2-5, with TRBD1 identical over 11 bases. The CDR3 sequence is 15 residues long. CDR1 is MNHEY and CDR2 is SMNVEV in the germline V gene (reference sequence). The V gene end was trimmed by 6 bases and the J gene end by 2 bases; junction bases not matched to a gene: 5. The CDR3 loop reads CASSPGQGGQETQYF. CDR3 sequence (DNA): TGTGCCAGCAGCCCGGGACAGGGGGGACAAGAGACCCAGTACTTC.

This clone was counted once. The rearrangement links TRBV29-1 to TRBJ2-3, with D maybe TRBD2 (6 bases). Germline loops: CDR1 SQVTM, CDR2 ANQGSEA. This CDR3 spans 13 amino acids. Trimming cost V 7 bases and J 5 bases, with 16 bases left between them. CDR3 DNA sequence: TGCAGCGCGGAGCTAGCGCGGAAAGATACGCAGTATTTT. Amino acid sequence: CSAELARKDTQYF.

V is TRBV4-2 and J is TRBJ2-1; 7 bases agree with TRBD1. Germline V CDR1 and CDR2: LGHNA, YNFKEQ. The CDR3 loop spans 15 amino acids. After removal of 1 base from V and 0 bases from J, the junction contained 0 bases not matched to a gene. DNA for the CDR3: TGTGCCAGCAGCCAAGGACAGGGCTCCTACAATGAGCAGTTCTTC. This codes for CASSQGQGSYNEQFF.

The chain employs TRBV10-3 and TRBJ2-7, with D possibly being TRBD1 (6 bases). Germline loops: CDR1 ENHRY, CDR2 SYGVKD. The CDR3 consists of 12 residues. V shed 10 bases and J shed 3 bases, with 13 bases lying between them. CDR3 in DNA: TGTGCCACCTCGACAGGAATCTACGAGCAGTACTTC. Translated: CATSTGIYEQYF.

V gene TRBV11-3 combines with J gene TRBJ1-3; 9 nucleotides line up with TRBD1. After removal of 5 bases from V and 0 bases from J, the junction contained 2 bases not matched to a gene. The CDR3 consists of 15 residues. Germline loops: CDR1 SGHNT, CDR2 YENEEA. The CDR3 DNA reads as TGTGCCAGCAGCCGACAGGGGGACTCTGGAAACACCATATATTTT. Its translation is CASSRQGDSGNTIYF.

This chain joins TRBV5-5 and TRBJ1-2; TRBD1 might be the D (5 bases). Germline CDR1 SGHKS, CDR2 YYEKEE (reference sequence). V lost 0 bases and J 7 bases, leaving 16 bases between the germline ends. The CDR3 contains 15 residues. The CDR3 spells CASSLASGTVGGYTF. The DNA of the CDR3 is TGTGCCAGCAGCTTGGCCAGCGGGACGGTCGGTGGCTACACCTTC.

The rearrangement uses TRBV4-2 and TRBJ2-5; 12 nucleotides line up with TRBD2. Germline CDR1 reads LGHNA; CDR2 reads YNFKEQ. The CDR3 has 16 residues. Trimming removed 0 bases from V and 5 bases from J; junction bases left unmatched: 4. The CDR3 is CASSQDPSGGGETQYF. CDR3 bases: TGTGCCAGCAGCCAAGATCCTAGCGGGGGGGGTGAGACCCAGTACTTC.

V usage is TRBV27 and J usage is TRBJ1-2; unclear D gene. Trimming stripped 5 bases from V and 8 bases from J, with 21 bases between. Germline loops: CDR1 MNHEY, CDR2 SMNVEV (reference sequence). The CDR3 loop spans 15 amino acids. The CDR3 here is CASSRNGPTREGYTF. CDR3 in DNA: TGTGCCAGCAGTCGTAATGGACCCACGAGGGAAGGCTACACCTTC.

The chain is built from TRBV21-1 and TRBJ1-1; the table names TRBD1, a call not compared with the DNA. TRBV21-1 is tagged as a pseudogene. This CDR3 spans 18 amino acids. CDR3 DNA sequence: TGTGCCAGCAGCATGTATTCAGGTTGTTCTAAACTGAACACTGAAGCTTTCTTT. Residues: CASSMYSGCSKLNTEAFF.

This clone is a singleton in its sample. The V call is TRBV6-2 or TRBV6-3, the J call TRBJ2-7, with D perhaps matching TRBD2 (5 bases). Germline V gene data show CDR1 as MNHEY and CDR2 as SVGEGT. This CDR3 spans 16 amino acids. V was cut by 6 bases and J by 4 bases, with 22 bases left in between. The CDR3 sequence is CASSPSRGSFGYEQYF. The CDR3 nucleotides are TGTGCCAGCAGCCCTTCCCGGGGTAGTTTCGGTTACGAGCAGTACTTC.

The chain recombines TRBV3-1 (or the pseudogene TRBV3-2) with TRBJ1-2; 8 nucleotides match TRBD1. Germline values: CDR1 LGHDT, CDR2 YNNKEL (reference sequence). The CDR3 is 14 residues long. The V segment lost 0 bases and the J segment 8 bases; nucleotides outside the gene matches: 5. The chain's CDR3 is CASSQEYRGEGYTF. Written as DNA, the CDR3 is TGTGCCAGCAGCCAAGAATACAGGGGGGAAGGCTACACCTTC.

The chain recombines TRBV9 with TRBJ2-7; D is unresolved. The CDR3 runs to 14 residues. Deletions cut 0 bases from V and 4 bases from J, with 11 bases between. CDR1 SGDLS and CDR2 YYNGEE come from the germline V gene. The DNA for the CDR3 is TGTGCCAGCAGCGTAGGTGAAGGGTGGTACGAGCAGTACTTC. Protein: CASSVGEGWYEQYF. Together with reference TRBV9 and TRBJ2-7, the CDR3 gives the full variable domain: DSGVTQTPKHLITATGQRVTLRCSPRSGDLSVYWYQQSLDQGLQFLIQYYNGEERAKGNILERFSAQQFPDLHSELNLSSLELGDSALYFCASSVGEGWYEQYFGPGTRLTVT.

The rearrangement uses TRBV29-1 and TRBJ1-4, with a weak D call TRBD1 (5 bases). CDR3 length: 12 residues. Germline CDR1 reads SQVTM; CDR2 reads ANQGSEA. Deletions cut 4 bases from V and 5 bases from J, with 8 bases between. The CDR3 DNA follows: TGCAGCGTTGGGGGGGAGAATGAAAAACTGTTTTTT. Its translation: CSVGGENEKLFF.

The chain uses TRBV4-3 and TRBJ2-3, with 12 bases lining up with TRBD2. The germline V gene has CDR1 LGHNA and CDR2 YSLEER. The CDR3 length is 16 residues. Losses at the gene ends were 1 base for V and 1 base for J; bases not matched to a gene: 0. The CDR3 protein is CASSQGLAGGTDTQYF. The CDR3 DNA sequence: TGCGCCAGCAGCCAAGGACTAGCGGGGGGCACAGATACGCAGTATTTT.

This clone has a handful of counts. The chain carries TRBV6-5 and TRBJ1-1; no definite D call. The CDR3 runs 11 residues. The germline gives CDR1 MNHEY, CDR2 SVGAGI. The ends were cut back, 2 bases at V and 5 bases at J, with 3 bases in the middle. CDR3 sequence reads: CASSYATEAFF. In DNA, the CDR3 is TGTGCCAGCAGTTACGCGACTGAAGCTTTCTTT.